A selection of T cell receptor beta chains follows, all from one sample in a study of human T cells and chemical hapten exposure. TCRdb itself ran the RACE reads through MiXCR, one entry per CDR3 protein. The profile shows 35,000 to 45,000 distinct CDR3 sequences, 10% to 15% of them singletons. This material consisted of whole blood, taken in connection with sensitization to the hapten diphenylcyclopropenone (DPC). Receptors were obtained from a woman between 40 and 55 years old with alopecia areata. Some clones in this sample may be carry-over from other donors' samples. Each CDR3 is given with its conserved first and last residue. The D gene is left open where the match is weak. Some rows have no size entry. The others give once, few or many, or a class for an expanded clone.

>many|TRBJ1-4|NA|TRBV10-1
TGCGCCAGCAGTACTACGGATAATGAAAAACTGTTTTTT
CASSTTDNEKLFF
>few|TRBJ2-1|NA|TRBV28
TGTGCCAGCCTCAACCCCGGGCCCTTCAATGAGCAGTTCTTC
CASLNPGPFNEQFF
>many|TRBJ1-5|NA|TRBV21-1
TGTGCCAGCAGCGCCAAGGGTTGGCAGCGTATTTACAATCAGCCCCAGCATTTT
CASSAKGWQRIYNQPQHF
>NA|TRBJ2-7|NA|TRBV2
TGTGCCAGCAGGGACAACACCTACGAGCAGTACTTC
CASRDNTYEQYF
>many|TRBJ2-7|TRBD2|TRBV18
TGTGCCAGCTCCGGGGGGACCGGCTACGAGCAGTACTTC
CASSGGTGYEQYF
>many|TRBJ2-5|NA|TRBV24-1
TGTGCCACCAGTGAACCGCGGGACACCGGCCAAGAGACCCAGTACTTC
CATSEPRDTGQETQYF
>few|TRBJ1-2|NA|TRBV28
TGTGCCAGCAGTTTAAATGCGGACTATGGCTACACCTTC
CASSLNADYGYTF
>many|TRBJ2-5|NA|TRBV7-3
TGTGCCAGCAGCTTAAGTGGGGTTGCACAGACCCAGTACTTC
CASSLSGVAQTQYF
>many|TRBJ2-1|TRBD2|TRBV11-2
TGTGCCAGCAGGCCACTAGCGAAACACAATGAGCAGTTCTTC
CASRPLAKHNEQFF
>few|TRBJ1-1|NA|TRBV6-5
TGTGCCAGCAAGCGGGGGGTAGAAGCTTTCTTT
CASKRGVEAFF
>few|TRBJ1-1|TRBD1|TRBV27
TGTGCCAGCAGGGGGACAGGGCTAATGAACACTGAAGCTTTCTTT
CASRGTGLMNTEAFF
>many|TRBJ2-1|TRBD2|TRBV7-8
TGTGCCAGCAGAAGTAGCGGGGGCTACAATGAGCAGTTCTTC
CASRSSGGYNEQFF
>many|TRBJ2-3|NA|TRBV18
TGTGCCAGTGACCCGGGCTCCCGCACAGATACGCAGTATTTT
CASDPGSRTDTQYF
>NA|TRBJ2-1|NA|TRBV9
TGTGCCAGCAGCGTTAAGGGGAATGAGCAGTTCTTC
CASSVKGNEQFF
>NA|TRBJ1-5|NA|TRBV28
TGTGCCAGCAGTTCACAGGCCCATCAGCCCCAGCATTTT
CASSSQAHQPQHF
>few|TRBJ2-6|NA|TRBV4-2
TGTGCCAGCAGCCAAGAAGCCTCTGGGGCCAACGTCCTGACTTTC
CASSQEASGANVLTF
>NA|TRBJ2-1|TRBD2|TRBV27
TGTGCCAGTAAGCTAGCGGGTTCCTACAATGAGCAGTTCTTC
CASKLAGSYNEQFF
>few|TRBJ2-2|NA|TRBV28
TGTGCCAGCAGTTTCCCCGACAGCTACACCGGGGAGCTGTTTTTT
CASSFPDSYTGELFF
>many|TRBJ1-2|NA|TRBV6-1
TGTGCCAGCAGTACCGCCTATGGCTACACCTTC
CASSTAYGYTF
>few|TRBJ1-2|TRBD1|TRBV7-2
TGTGCCAGCAGCTCGCGGACAGGGGACTATGGCTACACCTTC
CASSSRTGDYGYTF
>few|TRBJ2-7|NA|TRBV28
TGTGCCAGCAGTTGGTCCCCTCGGGACACAGACTCCTACGAGCAGTACTTC
CASSWSPRDTDSYEQYF
>NA|TRBJ2-7|TRBD2|TRBV28
TGTGCCAGCAGTTTAGGTAGCGGGGGATACGAGCAGTACTTC
CASSLGSGGYEQYF
>NA|TRBJ2-2|TRBD2|TRBV3-1
TGTGCCAGCAGCCAAGAGGGACTAGCGGGAGGGCCATTCCCCGGGGAGCTGTTTTTT
CASSQEGLAGGPFPGELFF
>few|TRBJ1-2|NA|TRBV28
TGTGCCAGCAGTTTGGAAGGAGGCTATGGCTACACCTTC
CASSLEGGYGYTF
>once|TRBJ1-1|TRBD1|TRBV29-1
TGCAGCGTTGCAGGACAGGGTCGCTCTGAAGCTTTCTTT
CSVAGQGRSEAFF
>few|TRBJ2-5|TRBD2|TRBV28
TGTGCCAGCAGTCCCCCTTCGGGGGGGGTGGAGACCCAGTACTTC
CASSPPSGGVETQYF
>many|TRBJ2-2|NA|TRBV7-8
TGTGCCAGCAGCTCCCAGGGACCCGCGGCCGGGGAGCTGTTTTTT
CASSSQGPAAGELFF
>many|TRBJ1-2|NA|TRBV14
TGTGCCAGCAGCCAGCCGGGGACCCACTATGGCTACACCTTC
CASSQPGTHYGYTF
>NA|TRBJ2-3|NA|TRBV4-1
TGCGCCAGCAGCCCCAGAATGGGAGGAGATACGCAGTATTTT
CASSPRMGGDTQYF
>NA|TRBJ2-5|NA|TRBV3-1
TGTGCCAGCAGCCAGGGACACATCCAAGAGACCCAGTACTTC
CASSQGHIQETQYF
>medium-sized|TRBJ2-7|NA|TRBV28
TGTGCCAGCAGTTTGGGTTACGAGCAGTACTTC
CASSLGYEQYF
>NA|TRBJ1-3|NA|TRBV6-6
TGTGCCAGCAGAGGGGGGGACGGTAACTCTGGAAACACCATATATTTT
CASRGGDGNSGNTIYF
>few|TRBJ2-3|TRBD2|TRBV11-2
TGTGCCAGCAGCTTAGGTGTCCTAGCGGGAGAATTGGATACGCAGTATTTT
CASSLGVLAGELDTQYF
>many|TRBJ1-5|TRBD1|TRBV10-3
TGTGCCATCACCTCGGACAGGGATCAGCCCCAGCATTTT
CAITSDRDQPQHF
>many|TRBJ1-1|TRBD1|TRBV5-6
TGTGCCAGCAGCTTGATAGGACAGGGAGTAACTGAAGCTTTCTTT
CASSLIGQGVTEAFF
>few|TRBJ1-1|TRBD1|TRBV29-1
TGCAGCGCCCTAGGGACAGACAAAGCTTTCTTT
CSALGTDKAFF
>many|TRBJ1-1|TRBD1|TRBV9
TGTGCCAGCAGCGTCACAGGGGCCACTGAAGCTTTCTTT
CASSVTGATEAFF
>NA|TRBJ2-4|NA|TRBV28
TGTGCCAGCAGTCCCCGGATTACGAACATTCAGTACTTC
CASSPRITNIQYF
>many|TRBJ1-6|NA|TRBV7-2
TGTGCCAGCAGCTCCCCCCGGTCAGGGGCCTCTTGGAATTCACCCCTCCACTTT
CASSSPRSGASWNSPLHF
>many|TRBJ1-5|TRBD1|TRBV28
TGTGCCAGCCGGGGACAGGGGGCCGGCAATCAGCCCCAGCATTTT
CASRGQGAGNQPQHF
>many|TRBJ1-1|NA|TRBV9
TGTGCCAGCAGCTTTGGAGGTAACACTGAAGCTTTCTTT
CASSFGGNTEAFF